The 27 T cell receptor beta chains reported below all come from one sample, sequenced in a study of T-cell memory formation after mild COVID-19. TCRdb called the 5' RACE reads again in MiXCR, with one record for every CDR3 protein. Of roughly 62,000 distinct CDR3 sequences listed, 9% to 9.5% are singletons. Sequenced material: PBMCs or a T cell subset sorted from them (not recorded which). Receptors originate from a man between 18 and 29 years old who had mild COVID-19 (a few samples of this study predate the infection). Cell type and time point are not known.

The CDR3 DNA is TGCGCCAGCAGCCAAGTTGCAGATACGCAGTATTTT. Its translation: CASSQVADTQYF. The chain uses TRBV4-3 and TRBJ2-3; no clear D. The germline V and J ends were trimmed by 1 base and 4 bases, with 3 bases remaining between them. Germline CDR1 reads LGHNA; CDR2 reads YSLEER. The CDR3 has 12 residues.

This clonotype was counted many times. The chain employs TRBV12-3 or TRBV12-4 and TRBJ1-5; D is undetermined. This CDR3 has 15 residues. V lost 2 bases, J lost 3 bases, and 11 bases lay in between. Written as DNA, the CDR3 is TGTGCCAGCAGTTTACAGGCAGACTACAATCAGCCCCAGCATTTT. Its protein is CASSLQADYNQPQHF.

The rearrangement uses TRBV12-3 or TRBV12-4 and TRBJ2-1; D possibly corresponds to TRBD2 (7 bases). This CDR3 region has 14 residues. Trimming cost V 6 bases and J 9 bases, with 18 bases left between them. The CDR3 here is CASRRAGAPGEQFF. As DNA, the CDR3 is TGTGCCAGCAGGAGGGCGGGGGCCCCCGGTGAGCAGTTCTTC.

This chain links TRBV5-1 with TRBJ1-4; D is perhaps TRBD1 (6 bases). Germline V gene data show CDR1 as SGHRS and CDR2 as YFSETQ. CDR3 length: 14 residues. V gave up 3 bases and J gave up 2 bases, with 8 bases separating them. The CDR3 protein is CASSSDSTNEKLFF. The CDR3 bases are TGCGCCAGCAGCTCGGACAGCACTAATGAAAAACTGTTTTTT. The full variable domain, completed using reference TRBV5-1 and TRBJ1-4, is KAGVTQTPRYLIKTRGQQVTLSCSPISGHRSVSWYQQTPGQGLQFLFEYFSETQRNKGNFPGRFSGRQFSNSRSEMNVSTLELGDSALYLCASSSDSTNEKLFFGSGTQLSVL.

CDR3 residues: CASSAWGTGVYTF. The CDR3 DNA follows: TGTGCCAGCAGCGCCTGGGGGACAGGGGTCTACACCTTC. This chain links TRBV5-6 with TRBJ1-2; 10 bases align to TRBD1. This CDR3 has 13 residues. The ends lost 4 bases at V and 10 bases at J; junction bases unmatched: 7. Germline lookup yields CDR1 SGHDT and CDR2 YYEEEE.

V gene TRBV5-6 combines with J gene TRBJ1-2, with 8 bases identical to TRBD1. Germline CDR1 is SGHDT and CDR2 is YYEEEE. V lost 0 bases, J lost 7 bases, and 8 bases stayed unmatched. CDR3 size: 15 residues. CDR3 loop: CASSLDGQGFRGYTF. The CDR3 DNA reads TGTGCCAGCAGCTTGGATGGACAGGGCTTTCGTGGCTACACCTTC.

This clonotype showed up many times. The J gene is TRBJ2-1, the V gene TRBV12-3 or TRBV12-4; D unresolved. This CDR3 region has 14 residues. V was trimmed by 10 bases and J by 0 bases, leaving 13 bases between them. CDR3 amino acids: CATRASGSYNEQFF. Written as DNA, the CDR3 is TGTGCCACAAGGGCGTCCGGCTCCTACAATGAGCAGTTCTTC.

The chain's CDR3 is CASVSDRGKKTQYF. CDR3 nucleotide sequence: TGTGCCAGTGTTTCGGACAGGGGGAAGAAGACCCAGTACTTC. The J gene is TRBJ2-5, the V gene TRBV7-2; 10 bases are a match to TRBD1. V trimming: 9 bases; J trimming: 6 bases; junction bases outside the gene matches: 10. The CDR3 runs 14 residues. CDR1 is SGHTA and CDR2 is FQGNSA in the germline V gene.

The sample holds a few counts of this clonotype. V and J are TRBV7-2 and TRBJ2-2, with D perhaps matching TRBD1 (6 bases). CDR3 size: 16 residues. V lost 5 bases, J lost 0 bases, and 13 bases lay in between. In germline, CDR1 is SGHTA, CDR2 FQGNSA. This CDR3 is CASSQRQAANTGELFF. CDR3 coding DNA: TGTGCCAGCAGCCAAAGACAGGCTGCGAACACCGGGGAGCTGTTTTTT.

This clonotype was detected only a few times. This chain joins TRBV5-1 and TRBJ2-3; D remains ambiguous. The germline V gene encodes CDR1 SGHRS and CDR2 YFSETQ. V was shortened by 4 bases and J by 2 bases, with 14 bases between the two germline ends. This CDR3 is 15 amino acids long. The CDR3 DNA reads TGCGCCAGCAGCCCTCGTCCACCAACCACAGATACGCAGTATTTT. Its protein is CASSPRPPTTDTQYF. Full variable domain (missing parts from reference TRBV5-1 and TRBJ2-3): KAGVTQTPRYLIKTRGQQVTLSCSPISGHRSVSWYQQTPGQGLQFLFEYFSETQRNKGNFPGRFSGRQFSNSRSEMNVSTLELGDSALYLCASSPRPPTTDTQYFGPGTRLTVL.

This clonotype was seen ten or more times. This rearrangement joins TRBV5-1 to TRBJ2-2, with 7 bases aligning to TRBD2. Germline V gives CDR1 SGHRS, CDR2 YFSETQ. The CDR3 is 15 amino acids. V was pared by 5 bases and J by 0 bases, with 4 bases of the junction left unmatched. CDR3 nucleotides: TGCGCCAGCAGGTCACTAGCGACGAACACCGGGGAGCTGTTTTTT. Its protein is CASRSLATNTGELFF.

The genes are TRBV28 and TRBJ2-5; no definite D call. The CDR3 runs to 15 residues. Germline CDR1 reads MDHEN; CDR2 reads SYDVKM. V dropped 2 bases and J dropped 5 bases, with 15 bases sitting between them. The CDR3 is CASSLPHLRWETQYF. CDR3 DNA sequence: TGTGCCAGCAGTTTACCACATTTGAGGTGGGAGACCCAGTACTTC.

In this sample, this clonotype turned up a few times. This chain uses TRBV20-1 with TRBJ1-1; no reliable D call. Germline CDR1 DFQATT, CDR2 SNEGSKA (reference sequence). V was clipped by 3 bases and J by 3 bases, with 8 bases between them. The CDR3 has 12 residues. CDR3 in amino acids: CSARGGDTEAFF. CDR3 DNA: TGCAGTGCTAGGGGCGGAGACACTGAAGCTTTCTTT.

This clonotype was found many times. The CDR3 bases are TGTGCCAGCCGGGCGCTTTGGGCCGGGGAGCTGTTTTTT. Translating gives CASRALWAGELFF. The genes are TRBV7-8 and TRBJ2-2; no definite D call. V lost 8 bases and J lost 6, with 13 bases in between. The V gene's germline CDR1 is SGHVS and CDR2 FQNEAQ. The length of the CDR3 is 13 residues.

The gene calls are TRBV7-2 and TRBJ1-4; D possibly corresponds to TRBD1 (6 bases). The CDR3 runs 15 residues. V was shortened by 5 bases and J by 9 bases, with 19 bases between the two germline ends. Germline V CDR1 and CDR2: SGHTA, FQGNSA. The CDR3 bases are TGTGCCAGCAGCCCTACTCCCAGGGGTAGTAAAAAACTGTTTTTT. It codes for CASSPTPRGSKKLFF.

A word on this clonotype: An end of the junction does not agree with germline; a read error may underlie this. This sequence joins TRBV12-3 or TRBV12-4 and TRBJ2-2; D not resolved. CDR3 length equals 14 residues. CDR3 in DNA: TGTGCCGGCAGTTCCATACCGAACACCGGGGAGCTGTTTTTT. It yields the protein CAGSSIPNTGELFF.

This clonotype was observed a few times. V is TRBV9 and J is TRBJ1-2; 8 bases map to TRBD1. CDR1 and CDR2 (germline): SGDLS, YYNGEE. The CDR3 sequence is 16 residues long. V trimming: 3 bases; J trimming: 7 bases; junction bases outside the gene matches: 14. CDR3 in amino acids: CASSATGAPSVSGYTF. Written as DNA, the CDR3 is TGTGCCAGCAGCGCGACAGGGGCCCCCTCTGTATCTGGCTACACCTTC.

This clonotype is categorized as medium-sized (0.01 to 0.1%). The genes are TRBV7-9 and TRBJ2-1; the D gene is possibly TRBD2 (5 bases). Germline V gene lookup returns CDR1 SEHNR and CDR2 FQNEAQ (reference sequence). The CDR3 sequence is 15 residues long. V lost 3 bases and J 1 base, leaving 10 bases between the germline ends. The CDR3 DNA follows: TGTGCCAGCAGCTTCCGGGGATCATCCTACAATGAGCAGTTCTTC. Protein sequence: CASSFRGSSYNEQFF.

This clonotype has ten or more counts. At one end the junction does not follow the germline gene, possibly because of a read error. The chain links TRBV4-3 to TRBJ2-3, with D perhaps TRBD2 (7 bases). Germline lookup yields CDR1 LGHNA and CDR2 YSLEER. The length of the CDR3 is 14 residues. The CDR3 DNA is TGCGCCAGCAGCCTAGGGGGGGGCACGGATACGCAGTATTTT. It is translated as CASSLGGGTDTQYF.

Only a few counts were recorded for this clonotype. V and J are TRBV4-2 and TRBJ1-6; TRBD1 aligns across 7 bases. The CDR3 length is 17 residues. With V trimmed by 2 bases and J by 7 bases, 11 bases remained unmatched. Germline-derived CDR1 and CDR2 are LGHNA and YNFKEQ. The CDR3 spells CASSQIEGGQQNSPLHF. CDR3 DNA: TGTGCCAGCAGCCAAATAGAAGGGGGACAGCAAAATTCACCCCTCCACTTT.

Ten or more counts support this clonotype. The chain uses TRBV20-1 and TRBJ2-5, with D perhaps matching TRBD2 (5 bases). With 3 bases removed from V and 5 bases from J, the gap between germline ends came to 19 bases. The CDR3 runs 15 residues. Germline CDR1 is DFQATT and CDR2 is SNEGSKA (reference sequence). The CDR3 DNA follows: TGCAGTGCTAGTGTTCTCGTAGCCCCGGGGGAGACCCAGTACTTC. Residues: CSASVLVAPGETQYF.

This clonotype was observed a few times. As DNA, the CDR3 is TGTGCCAGCAGCGCTGCCGGGACAGGGAGCAATGAGCAGTTCTTC. Protein sequence: CASSAAGTGSNEQFF. The chain carries TRBV12-3 or TRBV12-4 and TRBJ2-1; 9 bases fit TRBD1. The CDR3 loop spans 15 amino acids. The V gene end was trimmed by 6 bases and the J gene end by 6 bases; junction bases not matched to a gene: 9.

This clonotype was seen a few times. The chain has TRBV7-2 and TRBJ1-1; D not certain. V was pared by 5 bases and J by 4 bases, with 11 bases between. Germline lookup yields CDR1 SGHTA and CDR2 FQGNSA. This CDR3 comprises 13 residues. The CDR3: CASSPGRLTEAFF. CDR3 bases: TGTGCCAGCAGCCCTGGACGGCTCACTGAAGCTTTCTTT.

The chain employs TRBV25-1 and TRBJ1-1; 9 bases agree with TRBD1. Losses at the gene ends were 7 bases for V and 3 bases for J; bases not matched to a gene: 6. Germline CDR1 is MGHDK and CDR2 is SYGVNS. The CDR3 extends over 14 amino acids. This CDR3 is CASNRQGVDTEAFF. The CDR3, as DNA: TGTGCCAGCAACCGACAGGGGGTCGACACTGAAGCTTTCTTT. The full variable domain, in which reference TRBV25-1 and TRBJ1-1 provide the parts outside the CDR3, is EADIYQTPRYLVIGTGKKITLECSQTMGHDKMYWYQQDPGMELHLIHYSYGVNSTEKGDLSSESTVSRIRTEHFPLTLESARPSHTSQYLCASNRQGVDTEAFFGQGTRLTVV.

The CDR3 loop reads CASSSRGDRITGELFF. CDR3 in DNA: TGTGCCAGCAGTTCGCGTGGAGACAGAATAACCGGGGAGCTGTTTTTT. This rearrangement joins TRBV27 to TRBJ2-2; TRBD1 is a possible D gene (5 bases). This CDR3 has 16 residues. The germline V and J ends were trimmed by 4 bases and 5 bases, with 17 bases remaining between them. Germline-derived CDR1 and CDR2 are MNHEY and SMNVEV (reference sequence).

Ten or more counts support this clonotype. This rearrangement joins TRBV20-1 to TRBJ2-1; 7 nucleotides agree with TRBD2. V was pared by 0 bases and J by 4 bases, with 6 bases of the junction left unmatched. The CDR3 has 15 residues. Germline V gene sequence: CDR1 DFQATT, CDR2 SNEGSKA (reference sequence). The CDR3 spells CSARDPSGAYNEQFF. The CDR3 DNA is TGCAGTGCTAGAGATCCCAGCGGGGCGTACAATGAGCAGTTCTTC.

This clonotype was recorded a few times. This chain joins TRBV20-1 and TRBJ2-3; D remains unclear. Looked up from germline, CDR1 is DFQATT and CDR2 is SNEGSKA (reference sequence). CDR3 length: 11 amino acids. V was clipped by 3 bases and J by 5 bases, with 6 bases between them. CDR3 in DNA: TGCAGTGCTAGGGTGGGAGATACGCAGTATTTT. Protein sequence: CSARVGDTQYF.